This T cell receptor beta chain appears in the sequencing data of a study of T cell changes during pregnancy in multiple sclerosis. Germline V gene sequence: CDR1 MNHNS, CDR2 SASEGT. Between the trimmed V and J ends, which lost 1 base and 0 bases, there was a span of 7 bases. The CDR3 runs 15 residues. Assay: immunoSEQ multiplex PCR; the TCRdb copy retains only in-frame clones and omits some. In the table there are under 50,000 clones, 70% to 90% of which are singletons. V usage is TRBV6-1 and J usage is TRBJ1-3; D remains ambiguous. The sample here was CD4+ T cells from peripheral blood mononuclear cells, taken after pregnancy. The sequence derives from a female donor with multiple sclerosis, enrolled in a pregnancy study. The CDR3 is CASSEGAVSGNTIYF. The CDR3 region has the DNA TGTGCCAGCAGTGAAGGTGCAGTCTCTGGAAACACCATATATTTT.